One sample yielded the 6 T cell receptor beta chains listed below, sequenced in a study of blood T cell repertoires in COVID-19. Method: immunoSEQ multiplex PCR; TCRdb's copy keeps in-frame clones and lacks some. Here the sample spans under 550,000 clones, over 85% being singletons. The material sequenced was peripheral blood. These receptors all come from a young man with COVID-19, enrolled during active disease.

The CDR3 loop reads CASMDISYEQYF. The CDR3 DNA follows: TGTGCCAGCATGGACATCTCCTACGAGCAGTACTTC. This chain connects TRBV6-5 to TRBJ2-7; D may be TRBD1 (5 bases). The length of the CDR3 is 12 residues. CDR1 MNHEY and CDR2 SVGAGI come from the germline V gene. V lost 7 bases, J lost 0 bases, and 7 bases lay in between.

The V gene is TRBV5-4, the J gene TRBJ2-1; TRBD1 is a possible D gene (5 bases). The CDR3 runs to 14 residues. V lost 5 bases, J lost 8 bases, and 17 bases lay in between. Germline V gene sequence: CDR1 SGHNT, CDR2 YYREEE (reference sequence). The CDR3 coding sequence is TGTGCCAGCAGTCTGGGGCTAGGAAGCGATGAGCAGTTCTTC. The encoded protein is CASSLGLGSDEQFF.

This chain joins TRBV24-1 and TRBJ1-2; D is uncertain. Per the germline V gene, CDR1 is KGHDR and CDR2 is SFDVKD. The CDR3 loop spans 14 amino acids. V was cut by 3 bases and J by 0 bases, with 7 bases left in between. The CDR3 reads CATSDPGSNYGYTF. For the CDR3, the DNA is TGTGCCACCAGTGATCCAGGATCTAACTATGGCTACACCTTC.

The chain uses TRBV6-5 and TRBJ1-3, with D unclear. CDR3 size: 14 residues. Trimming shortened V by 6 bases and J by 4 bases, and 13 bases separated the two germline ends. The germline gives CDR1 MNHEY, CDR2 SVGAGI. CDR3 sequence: CASRGGVWGNTIYF. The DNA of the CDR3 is TGTGCCAGCAGGGGAGGAGTGTGGGGAAACACCATATATTTT.

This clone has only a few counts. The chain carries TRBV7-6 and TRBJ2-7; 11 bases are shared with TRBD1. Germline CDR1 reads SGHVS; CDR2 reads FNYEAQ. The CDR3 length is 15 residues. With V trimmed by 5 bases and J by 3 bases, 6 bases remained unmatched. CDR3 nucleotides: TGTGCCAGCAGCCCCGGGACAGGGGGGCTCTACGAGCAGTACTTC. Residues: CASSPGTGGLYEQYF.

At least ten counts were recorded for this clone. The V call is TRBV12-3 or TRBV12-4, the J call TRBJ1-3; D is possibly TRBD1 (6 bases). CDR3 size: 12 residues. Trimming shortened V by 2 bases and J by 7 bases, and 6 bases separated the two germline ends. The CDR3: CASSLQGNTIYF. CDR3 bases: TGTGCCAGCAGTTTACAGGGGAACACCATATATTTT.